The subject of this entry is one TCR beta chain. The antigen remains undetermined. The junction differs from germline at one of its ends, possibly a read error. The sample comes from a study of response to subunit inactivated influenza vaccine. Notes on the study in general: It was suggested by the authors that few new T cells are recruited by each seasonal influenza vaccination.

Germline V gene data show CDR1 as SGHVS and CDR2 as FQNEAQ. This CDR3 has 16 amino acids. TCRdb fed the RT-PCR reads into MiXCR, producing one record per CDR3 protein. Here the sample spans roughly 650,000 distinct CDR3 sequences, around 16% being singletons. The TCR originated in a man aged 45-60 years who received an inactivated influenza vaccine. Sequencing was performed on PBMCs from blood, taken 11 to 12 days after vaccination. The rearrangement joins TRBV7-8 to TRBJ1-6; D is unresolved. The CDR3 DNA sequence: TGTGCCAGCAGCTCCGGCGAAGGATGCTATTATTCACCCCTCCACTTT. Translated, it gives CASSSGEGCYYSPLHF.